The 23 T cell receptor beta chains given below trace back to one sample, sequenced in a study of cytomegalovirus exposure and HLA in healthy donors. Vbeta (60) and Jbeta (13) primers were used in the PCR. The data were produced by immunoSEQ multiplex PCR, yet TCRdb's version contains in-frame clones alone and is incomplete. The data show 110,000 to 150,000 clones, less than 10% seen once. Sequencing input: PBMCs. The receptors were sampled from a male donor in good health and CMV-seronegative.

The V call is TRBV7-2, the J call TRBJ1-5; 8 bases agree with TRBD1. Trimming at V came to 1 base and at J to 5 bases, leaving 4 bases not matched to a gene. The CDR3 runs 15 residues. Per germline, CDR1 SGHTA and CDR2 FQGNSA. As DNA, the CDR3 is TGTGCCAGCAGCTTAGGCGGGACAGGTTATCAGCCCCAGCATTTT. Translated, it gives CASSLGGTGYQPQHF.

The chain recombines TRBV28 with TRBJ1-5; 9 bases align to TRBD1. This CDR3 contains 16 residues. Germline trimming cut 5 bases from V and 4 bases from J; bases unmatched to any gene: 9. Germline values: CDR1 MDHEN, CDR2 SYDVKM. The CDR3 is CASSLLGTGRNQPQHF. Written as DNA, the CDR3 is TGTGCCAGCAGTCTTCTCGGGACAGGGAGGAATCAGCCCCAGCATTTT.

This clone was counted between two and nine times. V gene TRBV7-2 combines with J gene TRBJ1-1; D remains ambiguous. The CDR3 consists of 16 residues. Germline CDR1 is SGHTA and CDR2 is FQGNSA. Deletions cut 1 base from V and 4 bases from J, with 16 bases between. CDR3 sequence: CASSLGSPGGGTEAFF. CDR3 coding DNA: TGTGCCAGCAGCTTAGGGAGTCCGGGAGGCGGCACTGAAGCTTTCTTT.

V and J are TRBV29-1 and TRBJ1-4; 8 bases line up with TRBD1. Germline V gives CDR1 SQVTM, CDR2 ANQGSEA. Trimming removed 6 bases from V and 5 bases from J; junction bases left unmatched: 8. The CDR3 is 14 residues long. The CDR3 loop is CSVAPGQANEKLFF. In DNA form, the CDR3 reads TGCAGCGTAGCTCCGGGACAGGCGAATGAAAAACTGTTTTTT.

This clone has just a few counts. The CDR3 region is CSVRGHQETQYF. As DNA, the CDR3 is TGCAGCGTTCGAGGGCATCAAGAGACCCAGTACTTC. J is TRBJ2-5 and V is TRBV29-1; weak D call: TRBD2 (5 bases). Trimming removed 5 bases from V and 2 bases from J, with 9 bases in between. Germline values: CDR1 SQVTM, CDR2 ANQGSEA. The CDR3 runs 12 residues.

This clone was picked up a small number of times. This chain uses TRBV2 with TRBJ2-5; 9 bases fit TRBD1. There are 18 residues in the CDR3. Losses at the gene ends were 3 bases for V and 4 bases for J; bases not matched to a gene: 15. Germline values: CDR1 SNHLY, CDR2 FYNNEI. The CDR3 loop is CASSDGVASTGGGETQYF. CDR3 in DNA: TGTGCCAGCAGTGATGGTGTGGCTTCTACAGGGGGCGGAGAGACCCAGTACTTC.

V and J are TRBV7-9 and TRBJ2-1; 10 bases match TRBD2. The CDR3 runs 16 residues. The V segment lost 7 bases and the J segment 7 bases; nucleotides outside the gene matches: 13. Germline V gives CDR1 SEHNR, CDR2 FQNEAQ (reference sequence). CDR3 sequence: CASNPRERGGLNEQFF. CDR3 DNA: TGTGCCAGCAACCCCCGAGAGCGGGGGGGCCTGAATGAGCAGTTCTTC.

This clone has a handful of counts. This chain's CDR3 is CSVEEGDSCYTF. The CDR3 nucleotides are TGCAGCGTTGAAGAGGGGGACAGTTGCTACACCTTC. The rearrangement joins TRBV29-1 to TRBJ1-2; 7 bases match TRBD1. Germline assignment: CDR1 SQVTM and CDR2 ANQGSEA. This CDR3 comprises 12 residues. V lost 0 bases and J lost 9; bases outside the gene matches: 4.

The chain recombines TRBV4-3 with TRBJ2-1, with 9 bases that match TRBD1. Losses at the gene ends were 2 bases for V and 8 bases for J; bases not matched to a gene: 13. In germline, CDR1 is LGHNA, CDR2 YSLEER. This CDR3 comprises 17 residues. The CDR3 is CASSQKTGTGFFDEQFF. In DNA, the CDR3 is TGCGCCAGCAGCCAAAAGACTGGGACAGGGTTTTTTGATGAGCAGTTCTTC.

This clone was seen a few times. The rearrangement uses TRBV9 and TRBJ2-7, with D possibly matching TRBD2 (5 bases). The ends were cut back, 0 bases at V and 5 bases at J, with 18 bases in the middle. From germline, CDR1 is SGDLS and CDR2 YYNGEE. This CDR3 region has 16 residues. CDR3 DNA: TGTGCCAGCAGCGTAGCCTTAACTAGTAGGACTCACGAGCAGTACTTC. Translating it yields CASSVALTSRTHEQYF.

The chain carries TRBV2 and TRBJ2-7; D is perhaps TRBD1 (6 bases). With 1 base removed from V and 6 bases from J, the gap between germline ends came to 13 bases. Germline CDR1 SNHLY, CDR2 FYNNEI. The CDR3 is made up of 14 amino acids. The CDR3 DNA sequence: TGTGCCAGCAGTGAAGGGCCCAGGGGAAGCGAGCAGTACTTC. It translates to CASSEGPRGSEQYF.

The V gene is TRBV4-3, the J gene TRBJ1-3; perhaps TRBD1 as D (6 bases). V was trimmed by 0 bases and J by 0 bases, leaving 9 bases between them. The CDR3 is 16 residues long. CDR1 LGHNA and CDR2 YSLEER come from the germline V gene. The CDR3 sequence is CASSQDQGYSGNTIYF. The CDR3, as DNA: TGCGCCAGCAGCCAAGATCAGGGGTACTCTGGAAACACCATATATTTT.

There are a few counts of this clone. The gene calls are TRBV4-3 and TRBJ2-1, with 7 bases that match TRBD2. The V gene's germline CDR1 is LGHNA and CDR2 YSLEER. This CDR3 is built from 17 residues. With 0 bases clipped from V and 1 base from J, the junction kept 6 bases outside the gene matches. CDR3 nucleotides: TGCGCCAGCAGCCAAGATCTGGGGGGGGAGTCCTACAATGAGCAGTTCTTC. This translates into CASSQDLGGESYNEQFF.

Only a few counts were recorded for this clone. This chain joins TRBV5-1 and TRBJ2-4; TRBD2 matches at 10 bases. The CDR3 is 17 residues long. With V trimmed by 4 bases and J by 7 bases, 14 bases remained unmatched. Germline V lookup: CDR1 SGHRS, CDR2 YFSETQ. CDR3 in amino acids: CASSPSTRAGGLNIQYF. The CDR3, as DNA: TGCGCCAGCAGCCCTTCGACGCGAGCGGGGGGGCTTAACATTCAGTACTTC.

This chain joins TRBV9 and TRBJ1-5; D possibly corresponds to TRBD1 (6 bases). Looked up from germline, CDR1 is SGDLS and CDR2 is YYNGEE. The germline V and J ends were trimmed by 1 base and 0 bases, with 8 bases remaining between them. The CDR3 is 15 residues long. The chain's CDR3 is CASSVTGYSNQPQHF. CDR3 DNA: TGTGCCAGCAGCGTAACAGGGTATAGCAATCAGCCCCAGCATTTT.

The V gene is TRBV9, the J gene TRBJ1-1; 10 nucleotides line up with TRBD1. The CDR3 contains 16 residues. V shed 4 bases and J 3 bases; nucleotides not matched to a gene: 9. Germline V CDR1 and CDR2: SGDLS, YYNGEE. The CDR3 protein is CASSPYPGTGDTEAFF. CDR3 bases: TGTGCCAGCAGCCCCTATCCCGGGACAGGGGACACTGAAGCTTTCTTT.

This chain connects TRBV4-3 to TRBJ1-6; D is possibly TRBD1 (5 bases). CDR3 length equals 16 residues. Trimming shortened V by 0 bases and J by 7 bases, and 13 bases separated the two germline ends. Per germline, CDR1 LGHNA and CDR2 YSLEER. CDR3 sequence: CASSQDYTAGNSPLHF. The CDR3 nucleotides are TGCGCCAGCAGCCAAGATTACACGGCAGGGAATTCACCCCTCCACTTT.

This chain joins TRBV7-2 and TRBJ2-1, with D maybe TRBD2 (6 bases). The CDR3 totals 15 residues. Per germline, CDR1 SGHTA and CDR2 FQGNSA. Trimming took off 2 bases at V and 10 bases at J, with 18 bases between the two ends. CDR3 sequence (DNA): TGTGCCAGCAGCTTATGGTCTACCCCGGGGGTGGAGCAGTTCTTC. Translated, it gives CASSLWSTPGVEQFF.

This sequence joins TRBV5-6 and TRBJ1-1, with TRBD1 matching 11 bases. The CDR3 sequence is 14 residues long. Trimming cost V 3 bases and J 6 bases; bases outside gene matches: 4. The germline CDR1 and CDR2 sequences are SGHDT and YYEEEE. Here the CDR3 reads CASSWTGGSSEAFF. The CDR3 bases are TGTGCCAGCAGCTGGACAGGGGGCTCCTCTGAAGCTTTCTTT. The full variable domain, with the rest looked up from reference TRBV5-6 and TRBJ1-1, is DAGVTQSPTHLIKTRGQQVTLRCSPKSGHDTVSWYQQALGQGPQFIFQYYEEEERQRGNFPDRFSGHQFPNYSSELNVNALLLGDSALYLCASSWTGGSSEAFFGQGTRLTVV.

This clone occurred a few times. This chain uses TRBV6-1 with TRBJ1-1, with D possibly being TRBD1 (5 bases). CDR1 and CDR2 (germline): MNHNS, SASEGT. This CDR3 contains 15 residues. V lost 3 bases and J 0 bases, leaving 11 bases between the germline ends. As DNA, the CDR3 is TGTGCCAGCAGTGAGACGGGACTGCTGAACACTGAAGCTTTCTTT. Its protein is CASSETGLLNTEAFF.

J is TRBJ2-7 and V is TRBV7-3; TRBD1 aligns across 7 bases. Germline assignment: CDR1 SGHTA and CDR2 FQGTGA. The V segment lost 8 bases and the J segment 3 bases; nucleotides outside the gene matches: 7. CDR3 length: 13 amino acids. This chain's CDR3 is CASPTGTDYEQYF. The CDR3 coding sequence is TGTGCCAGCCCAACCGGGACAGACTACGAGCAGTACTTC.

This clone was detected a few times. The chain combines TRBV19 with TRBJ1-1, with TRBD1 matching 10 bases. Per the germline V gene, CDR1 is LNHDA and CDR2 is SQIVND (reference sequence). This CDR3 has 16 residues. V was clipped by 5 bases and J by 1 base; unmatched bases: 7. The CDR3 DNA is TGTGCCAGTAGTTACGACAGGGGGCGAGGGAACACTGAAGCTTTCTTT. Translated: CASSYDRGRGNTEAFF.

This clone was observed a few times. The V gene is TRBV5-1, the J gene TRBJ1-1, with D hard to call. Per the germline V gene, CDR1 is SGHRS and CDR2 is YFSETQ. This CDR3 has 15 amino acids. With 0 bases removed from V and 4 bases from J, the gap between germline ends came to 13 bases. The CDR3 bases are TGCGCCAGCAGCTTGGACACGGGATCCTTCACTGAAGCTTTCTTT. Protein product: CASSLDTGSFTEAFF. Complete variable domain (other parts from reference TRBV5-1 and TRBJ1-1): KAGVTQTPRYLIKTRGQQVTLSCSPISGHRSVSWYQQTPGQGLQFLFEYFSETQRNKGNFPGRFSGRQFSNSRSEMNVSTLELGDSALYLCASSLDTGSFTEAFFGQGTRLTVV.